What follows are 15 T cell receptor beta chains derived from one specimen sequenced in a study of shared clonotypes between healthy human individuals. Using immunoSEQ multiplex PCR, the repertoire was profiled, and TCRdb retains in-frame clones only, with some absent. This table holds about 480,000 clones, 60% to 80% found once. Specimen: PBMCs. These receptors originate from a woman aged 40 to 55 in good health. Some clones in this sample may be carry-over from other donors' samples.

In its sample, this clone was seen a few times. Compared with germline, one end of the junction differs, possibly owing to a read error. The genes are TRBV7-7 and TRBJ2-3; TRBD1 agrees at 8 bases. The CDR3 covers 14 residues. The germline V gene has CDR1 SSHAT and CDR2 FNYEAQ (reference sequence). The CDR3 bases are TGTGCTAGCAGCCCGCAGGGGGCCGGAGATACGCAGTATTTT. Encoded protein: CASSPQGAGDTQYF.

As for this clone: A read error may produce the germline difference seen at one junction end. The sample contains more than one DNA sequence encoding this CDR3. The chain links TRBV28 to TRBJ2-6, with D perhaps matching TRBD1 (5 bases). This CDR3 comprises 15 residues. Germline CDR1 is MDHEN and CDR2 is SYDVKM. The CDR3: CASSTIRSGANVLTF. The CDR3, as DNA: TGTGCCAGCAGTACAATACGCTCTGGGGCCAACGTTCTGACTTTC.

This chain uses TRBV11-1 with TRBJ2-3; 8 positions match TRBD2. The CDR3 contains 14 residues. The V segment lost 5 bases and the J segment 3 bases; nucleotides outside the gene matches: 4. Germline-derived CDR1 and CDR2 are SGHAT and FQDESV (reference sequence). DNA of the CDR3: TGTGCCAGCAGCGAAGGCGGGAGGACAGATACGCAGTATTTT. This codes for CASSEGGRTDTQYF.

This sequence joins TRBV2 and TRBJ1-1, with D perhaps TRBD1 (5 bases). Trimming shortened V by 7 bases and J by 5 bases, and 14 bases separated the two germline ends. Germline lookup yields CDR1 SNHLY and CDR2 FYNNEI. The CDR3 is 13 residues long. CDR3: CASTEDTGTEAFF. CDR3 coding DNA: TGTGCCAGCACCGAGGACACCGGGACTGAAGCTTTCTTT.

Details on this clone: Other DNA sequences from this sample encode an identical CDR3 as well. The rearrangement uses TRBV5-1 and TRBJ1-1; weak D call: TRBD1 (5 bases). Germline V gives CDR1 SGHRS, CDR2 YFSETQ. V lost 4 bases, J lost 2 bases, and 9 bases lay in between. The CDR3 length is 13 residues. CDR3 residues: CASSEQGNTEAFF. CDR3 coding DNA: TGCGCCAGCAGCGAGCAGGGCAACACTGAAGCTTTCTTT.

This chain joins TRBV10-3 and TRBJ1-2; the D gene is possibly TRBD1 (6 bases). Deletions cut 0 bases from V and 6 bases from J, with 14 bases between. In germline, CDR1 is ENHRY, CDR2 SYGVKD. The CDR3 length is 15 residues. Written as DNA, the CDR3 is TGTGCCATCAGTGAGTCACGGGGGCTCGGAGATGGCTACACCTTC. It codes for CAISESRGLGDGYTF.

To note about this clone: The same CDR3 arises from other DNA sequences in this sample as well. This sequence joins TRBV11-3 and TRBJ2-1; D perhaps matches TRBD1 (6 bases). This CDR3 region has 13 residues. From germline, CDR1 is SGHNT and CDR2 YENEEA. V was pared by 0 bases and J by 7 bases, with 7 bases between. The CDR3 here is CASSLEGGNEQFF. The CDR3 DNA is TGTGCCAGCAGCTTAGAAGGGGGTAATGAGCAGTTCTTC.

Only one count was recorded for this clone. This rearrangement joins TRBV27 to TRBJ2-1; D not certain. Per germline, CDR1 MNHEY and CDR2 SMNVEV (reference sequence). Trimming stripped 7 bases from V and 0 bases from J, with 16 bases between. The CDR3 contains 16 residues. The CDR3 coding sequence is TGTGCCAGCACCGAGGCCGAGAAGACCTCCTACAATGAGCAGTTCTTC. Translating gives CASTEAEKTSYNEQFF.

The chain uses TRBV4-1 and TRBJ1-5; the D is unclear. V was pared by 2 bases and J by 5 bases, with 16 bases between. Germline V CDR1 and CDR2: MGHRA, YSYEKL. The CDR3 spans 16 residues. Written as DNA, the CDR3 is TGCGCCAGCAGCCAATCCCCCCCCTCGGGCGATCAGCCCCAGCATTTT. Its translation is CASSQSPPSGDQPQHF.

This chain joins TRBV28 and TRBJ1-4; 10 bases match TRBD1. Per the germline V gene, CDR1 is MDHEN and CDR2 is SYDVKM. This CDR3 is 20 amino acids long. Trimming took 6 bases from V and 11 from J; bases not matched to a gene: 27. The DNA for the CDR3 is TGTGCCAGCAGCGCTGTGGGTGGCGAGACAGGGGGCCCGTTTCGTCCTAAACTGTTTTTT. Its protein product is CASSAVGGETGGPFRPKLFF. Filled out from reference TRBV28 and TRBJ1-4, the complete variable domain reads DVKVTQSSRYLVKRTGEKVFLECVQDMDHENMFWYRQDPGLGLRLIYFSYDVKMKEKGDIPEGYSVSREKKERFSLILESASTNQTSMYLCASSAVGGETGGPFRPKLFFGSGTQLSVL.

V usage is TRBV11-2 and J usage is TRBJ2-7; D is perhaps TRBD2 (6 bases). The germline V and J ends were trimmed by 2 bases and 5 bases, with 19 bases remaining between them. The germline CDR1 and CDR2 sequences are SGHAT and FQNNGV. This CDR3 is 16 amino acids long. The CDR3 sequence: CASSLLSAGRKDEQYF. The CDR3, as DNA: TGTGCCAGCAGCTTATTGTCAGCGGGCAGAAAAGACGAGCAGTACTTC.

V gene TRBV11-3 combines with J gene TRBJ2-1; D perhaps matches TRBD1 (6 bases). The CDR3 sequence is 15 residues long. The germline gives CDR1 SGHNT, CDR2 YENEEA. V lost 4 bases, J lost 2 bases, and 12 bases lay in between. The CDR3 here is CASSSRTAAYNEQFF. CDR3 nucleotides: TGTGCCAGCAGCTCCAGGACAGCAGCCTACAATGAGCAGTTCTTC. Combining the CDR3 with reference TRBV11-3 and TRBJ2-1 gives the whole variable domain EAGVVQSPRYKIIEKKQPVAFWCNPISGHNTLYWYLQNLGQGPELLIRYENEEAVDDSQLPKDRFSAERLKGVDSTLKIQPAELGDSAVYLCASSSRTAAYNEQFFGPGTRLTVL.

This chain connects TRBV5-4 to TRBJ2-5, with 9 bases fitting TRBD2. V trimming: 4 bases; J trimming: 3 bases; junction bases outside the gene matches: 10. The CDR3 has 16 amino acids. CDR1 SGHNT and CDR2 YYREEE come from the germline V gene (reference sequence). CDR3: CASSPSSGTDKETQYF. The CDR3 bases are TGTGCCAGCAGCCCATCTAGCGGGACAGACAAAGAGACCCAGTACTTC.

The J gene is TRBJ2-2, the V gene TRBV15, with 12 bases aligning to TRBD2. Germline CDR1 is LNHNV and CDR2 is YYDKDF (reference sequence). The junction had 8 bases not matched to a gene; V was cut back by 3 bases and J by 9 bases. The CDR3 has 16 residues. CDR3 nucleotide sequence: TGTGCCACCAGCAGGGATCTAGCGGGAGGGTCCCGGGAGCTGTTTTTT. As protein: CATSRDLAGGSRELFF.

The gene calls are TRBV7-7 and TRBJ2-7, with TRBD1 identical over 8 bases. CDR3 length: 14 residues. The V gene end was trimmed by 5 bases and the J gene end by 3 bases; junction bases not matched to a gene: 6. Germline V lookup: CDR1 SSHAT, CDR2 FNYEAQ (reference sequence). The CDR3 here is CASSERQGNYEQYF. The DNA for the CDR3 is TGTGCCAGCAGCGAAAGACAGGGGAACTACGAGCAGTACTTC.